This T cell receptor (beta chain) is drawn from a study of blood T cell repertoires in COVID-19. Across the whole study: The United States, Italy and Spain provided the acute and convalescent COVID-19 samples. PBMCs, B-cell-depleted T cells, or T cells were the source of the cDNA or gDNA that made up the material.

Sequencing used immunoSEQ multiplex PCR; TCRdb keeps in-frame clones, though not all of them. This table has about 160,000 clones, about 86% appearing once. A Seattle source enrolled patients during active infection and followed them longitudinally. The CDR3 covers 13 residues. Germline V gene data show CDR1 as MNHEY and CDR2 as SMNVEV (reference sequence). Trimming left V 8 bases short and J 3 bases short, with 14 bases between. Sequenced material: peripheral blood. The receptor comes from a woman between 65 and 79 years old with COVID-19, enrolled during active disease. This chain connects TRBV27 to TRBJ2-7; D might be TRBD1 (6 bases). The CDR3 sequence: CASGLQGGYEQYF. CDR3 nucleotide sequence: TGTGCCAGCGGCCTACAGGGCGGCTACGAGCAGTACTTC.